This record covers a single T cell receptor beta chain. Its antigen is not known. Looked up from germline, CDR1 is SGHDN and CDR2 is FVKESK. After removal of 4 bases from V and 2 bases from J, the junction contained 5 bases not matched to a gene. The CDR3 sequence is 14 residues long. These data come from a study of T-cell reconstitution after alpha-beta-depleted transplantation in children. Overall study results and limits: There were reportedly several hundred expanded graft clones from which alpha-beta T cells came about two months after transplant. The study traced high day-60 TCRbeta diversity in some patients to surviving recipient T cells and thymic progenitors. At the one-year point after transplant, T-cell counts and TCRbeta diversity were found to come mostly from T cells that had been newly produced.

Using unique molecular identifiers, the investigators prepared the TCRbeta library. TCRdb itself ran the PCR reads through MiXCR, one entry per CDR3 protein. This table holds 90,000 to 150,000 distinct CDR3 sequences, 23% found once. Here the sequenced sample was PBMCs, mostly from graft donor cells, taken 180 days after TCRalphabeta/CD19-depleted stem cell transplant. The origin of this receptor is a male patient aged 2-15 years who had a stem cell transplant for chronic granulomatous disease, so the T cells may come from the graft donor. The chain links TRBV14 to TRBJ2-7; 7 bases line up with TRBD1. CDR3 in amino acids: CASSRGQIAYEQYF. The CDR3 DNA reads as TGTGCCAGCAGCCGGGGACAGATAGCCTACGAGCAGTACTTC.